One sample yielded the 16 T cell receptor beta chains listed below, sequenced in a study of cytomegalovirus exposure and HLA in healthy donors. PCR involved 60 Vbeta and 13 Jbeta primers. Produced via immunoSEQ multiplex PCR; TCRdb's table is partial and in-frame only. Among roughly 150,000 clones listed, 80% were seen once. Input material: PBMCs. These TCRs come from a man aged 25 to 40 in good health and CMV-seronegative.

With regard to this clone: The identical CDR3 is also encoded by other nucleotide sequences in the sample. The chain couples TRBV2 to TRBJ2-7, with 7 positions matching TRBD1. The CDR3 is 12 amino acids. The ends lost 4 bases at V and 3 bases at J; junction bases unmatched: 0. Germline CDR1 SNHLY, CDR2 FYNNEI. Here the CDR3 reads CASSGTGYEQYF. The CDR3, as DNA: TGTGCCAGCAGTGGGACAGGCTACGAGCAGTACTTC.

The chain has TRBV27 and TRBJ1-1; D gene unclear. The germline V and J ends were trimmed by 2 bases and 3 bases, with 7 bases remaining between them. The germline CDR1 and CDR2 sequences are MNHEY and SMNVEV (reference sequence). The length of the CDR3 is 13 residues. CDR3 nucleotide sequence: TGTGCCAGCAGTTTAATCCAGGACACTGAAGCTTTCTTT. Translating gives CASSLIQDTEAFF.

The chain recombines TRBV29-1 with TRBJ2-2, with D possibly TRBD1 on 5 matching bases. Germline V gives CDR1 SQVTM, CDR2 ANQGSEA. CDR3 length equals 13 residues. With 1 base removed from V and 6 bases from J, the gap between germline ends came to 9 bases. This CDR3 reads CSVEGQRPGELFF. The CDR3 nucleotides read TGCAGCGTTGAAGGACAGAGGCCCGGGGAGCTGTTTTTT.

This clone was detected once. The rearrangement joins TRBV5-3 to TRBJ2-7; TRBD2 matches at 8 bases. TRBV5-3 is known as an ORF, though its function is uncertain. With 4 bases clipped from V and 4 bases from J, the junction kept 13 bases outside the gene matches. This CDR3 is built from 16 residues. The DNA of the CDR3 is TGTGCCAGAAGCCTTGTTCCGGGACTAGGGGCGTACGAGCAGTACTTC. This sequence encodes CARSLVPGLGAYEQYF.

The genes are TRBV19 and TRBJ1-1, with unresolved D. The CDR3 spans 14 residues. Per germline, CDR1 LNHDA and CDR2 SQIVND (reference sequence). Trimming took 4 bases from V and 1 from J, leaving 10 bases between them. The CDR3 loop is CASSTTWANTEAFF. In DNA, the CDR3 is TGTGCCAGTAGTACAACCTGGGCGAACACTGAAGCTTTCTTT.

V gene TRBV9 combines with J gene TRBJ1-2; D gene unclear. This CDR3 comprises 15 residues. Germline V gene lookup returns CDR1 SGDLS and CDR2 YYNGEE. Trimming took 0 bases from V and 4 from J, leaving 13 bases between them. DNA of the CDR3: TGTGCCAGCAGCGTAGATCCGGTCCTCTCCTATGGCTACACCTTC. Its protein is CASSVDPVLSYGYTF.

V and J are TRBV7-2 and TRBJ2-2, with TRBD1 matching over 7 bases. The germline gives CDR1 SGHTA, CDR2 FQGNSA. The CDR3 has 14 amino acids. J was trimmed by 0 bases and V by 10 bases; bases with no gene match: 5. DNA of the CDR3: TGTGCCACCCGGACAGGCCCGAACACCGGGGAGCTGTTTTTT. It specifies CATRTGPNTGELFF.

The J gene is TRBJ2-7, the V gene TRBV27; 8 bases align to TRBD2. V was pared by 4 bases and J by 5 bases, with 7 bases of the junction left unmatched. The CDR3 totals 14 residues. Germline V lookup: CDR1 MNHEY, CDR2 SMNVEV (reference sequence). CDR3 in DNA: TGTGCCAGCAGTTCTGGGACTAGTTTTAACGAGCAGTACTTC. This codes for CASSSGTSFNEQYF.

The V gene is TRBV28, the J gene TRBJ1-2; possibly TRBD1 for D (5 bases). Trimming left V 5 bases short and J 7 bases short, with 14 bases between. The V gene's germline CDR1 is MDHEN and CDR2 SYDVKM. CDR3 length: 13 residues. CDR3 coding DNA: TGTGCCAGCAGTCCCTTCGACGGGGGTGGCTACACCTTC. Translation: CASSPFDGGGYTF.

The genes are TRBV29-1 and TRBJ2-3; TRBD1 is a possible D gene (5 bases). V was cut by 5 bases and J by 3 bases, with 9 bases left in between. Germline V gene data show CDR1 as SQVTM and CDR2 as ANQGSEA. The CDR3 totals 12 residues. CDR3 bases: TGCAGCGTTCGTAGACAGACAGATACGCAGTATTTT. Its protein is CSVRRQTDTQYF.

V gene TRBV18 combines with J gene TRBJ2-7; the match to TRBD1 covers 9 bases. Germline assignment: CDR1 KGHSH and CDR2 LQKENI. This CDR3 is 15 amino acids long. The V and J ends lost 2 bases and 4 bases, in that order; junction bases with no gene match: 6. The CDR3 DNA reads TGTGCCAGCTCACCAAGAGGGACAGGGCTATACGAGCAGTACTTC. Translation: CASSPRGTGLYEQYF.

The J gene is TRBJ2-5, the V gene TRBV29-1; possible D gene TRBD1, 5 bases. Germline V gives CDR1 SQVTM, CDR2 ANQGSEA. The CDR3 has 9 amino acids. In DNA form, the CDR3 reads TGCAGGGGGCGTCTGACCCAGTACTTC. It codes for CRGRLTQYF.

This clone has just one count. The chain carries TRBV6-4 and TRBJ2-3, with 11 nucleotides matching TRBD2. The CDR3 sequence is 16 residues long. The V segment lost 5 bases and the J segment 0 bases; nucleotides outside the gene matches: 4. The germline CDR1 and CDR2 sequences are MRHNA and SNTAGT. The CDR3 DNA follows: TGTGCCAGCAGTATAGGACTAGCGGGCAGCACAGATACGCAGTATTTT. It encodes CASSIGLAGSTDTQYF.

The J gene is TRBJ2-7, the V gene TRBV6-5, with D possibly matching TRBD2 (5 bases). The CDR3 consists of 15 residues. CDR1 is MNHEY and CDR2 is SVGAGI in the germline V gene. V was shortened by 0 bases and J by 2 bases, with 11 bases between the two germline ends. The CDR3 region is CASSYSPGLTYEQYF. DNA for the CDR3: TGTGCCAGCAGTTACTCTCCGGGGTTAACCTACGAGCAGTACTTC.

This sequence joins TRBV30 and TRBJ2-7, with 8 bases lining up with TRBD1. The CDR3 has 12 residues. Germline assignment: CDR1 GTSNPN and CDR2 SVGIG (reference sequence). Trimming took 5 bases from V and 6 from J; bases not matched to a gene: 6. The CDR3 loop is CAWVTGEREQYF. DNA for the CDR3: TGTGCCTGGGTGACAGGGGAACGCGAGCAGTACTTC.

The V call is TRBV6-5, the J call TRBJ1-2; maybe TRBD1 (6 bases). Germline CDR1 and CDR2: MNHEY and SVGAGI. The CDR3 spans 13 residues. With 6 bases removed from V and 4 bases from J, the gap between germline ends came to 12 bases. The DNA of the CDR3 is TGTGCCAGCAGCCCAGACAGGACCTATGGCTACACCTTC. This gives the protein CASSPDRTYGYTF.